The clone carrying this T cell receptor (beta chain) has a count of ten or more. Its cognate antigen is unknown. Germline V gene data show CDR1 as SGHTA and CDR2 as FQGNSA. CDR3 length: 13 residues. Trimming cost V 5 bases and J 6 bases, with 11 bases left between them. TCRdb reanalysed the 5' RACE reads using MiXCR and keeps one entry per CDR3 protein. This sample has about 210,000 distinct CDR3 sequences, with roughly a tenth found just once. The data derive from a study of T-cell memory formation after mild COVID-19. Notes on the study in general: Contracting CD4+ clones lay largely in CM and EM, with CD8+ ones residing in EMRA. The authors left the SARS-CoV-2 specificity of second-wave clones peaking on day 37 unconfirmed.

This receptor was identified in a man aged 18 to 30 who had mild COVID-19 (a few samples of this study predate the infection). Cell type and time point are not known. Sequenced sample: PBMCs or a T cell subset sorted from them (not recorded which). J is TRBJ2-1 and V is TRBV7-2; D is uncertain. For the CDR3, the DNA is TGTGCCAGCAGCCTTGACTTCCTCAATGAGCAGTTCTTC. Translation gives CASSLDFLNEQFF.